Each of the 23 T cell receptor beta chains below was sequenced from the same sample in a study of cytomegalovirus exposure and HLA in healthy donors. The PCR had 60 Vbeta and 13 Jbeta primers. Some clones are missing from TCRdb's copy, which holds only in-frame ones; the method was immunoSEQ multiplex PCR. The profile shows 150,000 to 200,000 clones, about 72% of them singletons. Material: PBMCs. These receptors originate from a human donor in good health.

This clone was picked up a small number of times. The gene calls are TRBV19 and TRBJ2-2; TRBD2 is a possible D gene (5 bases). Per the germline V gene, CDR1 is LNHDA and CDR2 is SQIVND (reference sequence). This CDR3 has 14 amino acids. Trimming pared 8 bases from V and 1 base from J, leaving 11 bases between. The CDR3: CASSDWMNTGELFF. As DNA, the CDR3 is TGTGCCAGTTCGGACTGGATGAACACCGGGGAGCTGTTTTTT.

The chain is built from TRBV11-1 and TRBJ1-6; perhaps TRBD1 as D (5 bases). Per germline, CDR1 SGHAT and CDR2 FQDESV (reference sequence). V was shortened by 5 bases and J by 1 base, with 12 bases between the two germline ends. The CDR3 consists of 16 residues. The CDR3, as DNA: TGTGCCAGCAGCCCGGTCGGGGGATCCTATAATTCACCCCTCCACTTT. It translates to CASSPVGGSYNSPLHF.

The chain joins TRBV4-1 to TRBJ1-2; the D is unclear. The CDR3 has 14 amino acids. Germline values: CDR1 MGHRA, CDR2 YSYEKL. The ends were cut back, 9 bases at V and 5 bases at J, with 19 bases in the middle. In DNA form, the CDR3 reads TGCGCCAGTACCGACCGGGTCCTATCGTATGGCTACACCTTC. As protein: CASTDRVLSYGYTF.

CDR3 nucleotide sequence: TGCGCCAGCAGCGTAGGGGACAGGCAAGAGACCCAGTACTTC. Encoded protein: CASSVGDRQETQYF. The rearrangement joins TRBV5-1 to TRBJ2-5, with 8 bases that match TRBD1. The trim removed 4 bases at V and 2 bases at J, leaving 4 bases unmatched. Germline V gives CDR1 SGHRS, CDR2 YFSETQ. This CDR3 region has 14 residues.

The V call is TRBV7-2, the J call TRBJ1-5; 8 bases match TRBD1. The germline gives CDR1 SGHTA, CDR2 FQGNSA. Germline trimming cut 3 bases from V and 7 bases from J; bases unmatched to any gene: 8. The CDR3 sequence is 15 residues long. Here the CDR3 reads CASSLAGQGWQPQHF. The CDR3 nucleotides read TGTGCCAGCAGCTTGGCCGGACAGGGCTGGCAGCCCCAGCATTTT. Full variable domain (outside the CDR3, taken from reference TRBV7-2 and TRBJ1-5): GAGVSQSPSNKVTEKGKDVELRCDPISGHTALYWYRQSLGQGLEFLIYFQGNSAPDKSGLPSDRFSAERTGGSVSTLTIQRTQQEDSAVYLCASSLAGQGWQPQHFGDGTRLSIL.

This chain connects TRBV7-9 to TRBJ2-5; no clear D gene. CDR1 is SEHNR, CDR2 FQNEAQ, per germline (reference sequence). This CDR3 has 12 residues. V was pared by 5 bases and J by 0 bases, with 4 bases between. The CDR3 sequence: CASSANQETQYF. CDR3 in DNA: TGTGCCAGCAGCGCGAACCAAGAGACCCAGTACTTC.

CDR3 DNA sequence: TGTGCCAGCAGCTTAGGGACAGGGGTCGAACAGCCCCAGCATTTT. Amino acids: CASSLGTGVEQPQHF. This chain joins TRBV5-8 and TRBJ1-5, with 10 bases fitting TRBD1. Germline lookup yields CDR1 SGHTS and CDR2 YDEGEE. J gave up 7 bases and V 2 bases, and 6 bases lay outside the gene matches. CDR3 length: 15 amino acids. Based on the CDR3 plus reference TRBV5-8 and TRBJ1-5, the full variable domain is EAGVTQSPTHLIKTRGQQATLRCSPISGHTSVYWYQQALGLGLQFLLWYDEGEERNRGNFPPRFSGRQFPNYSSELNVNALELEDSALYLCASSLGTGVEQPQHFGDGTRLSIL.

The chain links TRBV4-1 to TRBJ2-4, with 9 bases identical to TRBD1. This CDR3 spans 18 amino acids. V shed 0 bases and J 2 bases; nucleotides not matched to a gene: 8. Germline V CDR1 and CDR2: MGHRA, YSYEKL. CDR3 nucleotide sequence: TGCGCCAGCAGCCAAGAGAACACAGGGGGCAGGTCCAAAAACATTCAGTACTTC. It specifies CASSQENTGGRSKNIQYF.

This clone was detected a few times. This chain uses TRBV5-1 with TRBJ2-3, with TRBD1 identical over 10 bases. The CDR3 is made up of 17 amino acids. The germline V gene has CDR1 SGHRS and CDR2 YFSETQ. The junction had 8 bases not matched to a gene; V was cut back by 4 bases and J by 0 bases. CDR3 protein: CASSLGQGLPSTDTQYF. The CDR3 DNA reads as TGCGCCAGCAGCCTGGGACAGGGGTTACCTAGCACAGATACGCAGTATTTT.

This clone came up once. This rearrangement joins TRBV5-1 to TRBJ1-1, with unresolved D. This CDR3 has 14 residues. The germline gives CDR1 SGHRS, CDR2 YFSETQ. V lost 0 bases to trimming and J lost 2 bases, with 8 bases between them. The CDR3 coding sequence is TGCGCCAGCAGCTTGGATAGCTTTAACACTGAAGCTTTCTTT. This gives the protein CASSLDSFNTEAFF.

V gene TRBV27 combines with J gene TRBJ2-7; 9 nucleotides align to TRBD2. V gave up 3 bases and J gave up 3 bases; unmatched junction bases: 3. The CDR3 contains 14 residues. CDR1 is MNHEY and CDR2 is SMNVEV in the germline V gene (reference sequence). CDR3 sequence: CASSFASGDYEQYF. The CDR3 DNA sequence: TGTGCCAGCAGTTTCGCTAGCGGGGACTACGAGCAGTACTTC.

The chain uses TRBV5-1 and TRBJ2-7; 7 nucleotides match TRBD1. Trimming took 2 bases from V and 5 from J; bases not matched to a gene: 4. Germline values: CDR1 SGHRS, CDR2 YFSETQ. The CDR3 contains 13 residues. The CDR3 nucleotides read TGCGCCAGCAGCTTCCCTCAGGGGGACGAGCAGTACTTC. Its protein product is CASSFPQGDEQYF.

The chain has TRBV27 and TRBJ2-3, with 8 bases aligning to TRBD2. The V and J ends lost 2 bases and 4 bases, in that order; junction bases with no gene match: 8. Germline V CDR1 and CDR2: MNHEY, SMNVEV (reference sequence). This CDR3 has 16 residues. The CDR3 DNA follows: TGTGCCAGCAGTTTAAACAGCGGGGGCCTCTCAGATACGCAGTATTTT. The encoded protein is CASSLNSGGLSDTQYF.

The chain employs TRBV6-6 and TRBJ2-5; weak D call: TRBD1 (5 bases). The V and J ends lost 0 bases and 2 bases respectively, with 10 bases between them. From germline, CDR1 is MNHNY and CDR2 SVGAGI (reference sequence). There are 15 residues in the CDR3. The CDR3 region has the DNA TGTGCCAGCAGTTACTCGAGACAGCTTCAAGAGACCCAGTACTTC. As protein: CASSYSRQLQETQYF.

This clone turned up a few times. V gene TRBV7-6 combines with J gene TRBJ2-3; 8 bases line up with TRBD1. Trimming removed 4 bases from V and 4 bases from J; junction bases left unmatched: 4. The CDR3 sequence is 14 residues long. The germline V gene has CDR1 SGHVS and CDR2 FNYEAQ. CDR3 residues: CASSYGTGADTQYF. The CDR3 DNA follows: TGTGCCAGCAGCTACGGGACAGGAGCAGATACGCAGTATTTT.

This clone was seen once. The chain is built from TRBV10-3 and TRBJ2-1, with D possibly being TRBD1 (6 bases). Germline loops: CDR1 ENHRY, CDR2 SYGVKD. The CDR3 is 15 amino acids. Trimming stripped 0 bases from V and 2 bases from J, with 8 bases between. The CDR3 is CAISESRGTYNEQFF. CDR3 DNA: TGTGCCATCAGTGAGTCGAGGGGGACCTACAATGAGCAGTTCTTC.

This clone showed up just a few times. The chain is built from TRBV4-3 and TRBJ2-3, with D possibly being TRBD2 (6 bases). Germline V gives CDR1 LGHNA, CDR2 YSLEER. CDR3 size: 15 residues. V lost 6 bases and J lost 4, with 17 bases in between. CDR3 in amino acids: CASSPGPGEADTQYF. The CDR3 coding sequence is TGCGCCAGCAGTCCCGGTCCGGGGGAGGCAGATACGCAGTATTTT.

This chain joins TRBV7-3 and TRBJ2-1; TRBD2 agrees at 9 bases. The length of the CDR3 is 15 residues. Losses at the gene ends were 2 bases for V and 9 bases for J; bases not matched to a gene: 8. The germline gives CDR1 SGHTA, CDR2 FQGTGA. The CDR3 region is CASSLLAGGPSEQFF. For the CDR3, the DNA is TGTGCCAGCAGCTTATTGGCGGGGGGGCCGAGTGAGCAGTTCTTC.

This clone was observed a handful of times. V and J are TRBV6-5 and TRBJ1-2; 7 nucleotides agree with TRBD1. Germline trimming cut 0 bases from V and 6 bases from J; bases unmatched to any gene: 7. The CDR3 runs to 15 residues. Germline loops: CDR1 MNHEY, CDR2 SVGAGI. The CDR3, as DNA: TGTGCCAGCAGTTACTCAAGGACAGGTCGGGATGGCTACACCTTC. It codes for CASSYSRTGRDGYTF.

This clone was counted only a few times. V is TRBV30 and J is TRBJ1-5, with 7 bases aligning to TRBD1. The CDR3 is 14 amino acids. Trimming at V came to 3 bases and at J to 7 bases, leaving 9 bases not matched to a gene. Germline CDR1 GTSNPN, CDR2 SVGIG (reference sequence). For the CDR3, the DNA is TGTGCCTGGAGCGAGGGGGCGCCGGTACAGCCCCAGCATTTT. Translation gives CAWSEGAPVQPQHF.

This rearrangement joins TRBV7-8 to TRBJ2-3, with TRBD2 identical over 9 bases. With 2 bases clipped from V and 3 bases from J, the junction kept 15 bases outside the gene matches. This CDR3 is 19 amino acids long. From germline, CDR1 is SGHVS and CDR2 FQNEAQ. The CDR3 region is CASSLRSAGGLRGTDTQYF. For the CDR3, the DNA is TGTGCCAGCAGCTTAAGGTCGGCGGGGGGGCTCAGGGGGACAGATACGCAGTATTTT.

This clone showed up just once. The chain employs TRBV4-1 and TRBJ1-5; D ambiguous. Germline assignment: CDR1 MGHRA and CDR2 YSYEKL. This CDR3 region has 17 residues. Trimming cost V 1 base and J 0 bases, with 13 bases left between them. DNA for the CDR3: TGCGCCAGCAGCCAAGGGACTGACCTTTATAGCAATCAGCCCCAGCATTTT. This sequence encodes CASSQGTDLYSNQPQHF.

V and J are TRBV15 and TRBJ2-1, with a possible D match to TRBD2 (7 bases). The CDR3 length is 15 residues. Germline CDR1 reads LNHNV; CDR2 reads YYDKDF (reference sequence). The V and J ends lost 1 base and 9 bases respectively, with 16 bases between them. Here the CDR3 DNA reads TGTGCCACCAGCAGAGTGACAGGACTAGGGAGTGAGCAGTTCTTC. It specifies CATSRVTGLGSEQFF.